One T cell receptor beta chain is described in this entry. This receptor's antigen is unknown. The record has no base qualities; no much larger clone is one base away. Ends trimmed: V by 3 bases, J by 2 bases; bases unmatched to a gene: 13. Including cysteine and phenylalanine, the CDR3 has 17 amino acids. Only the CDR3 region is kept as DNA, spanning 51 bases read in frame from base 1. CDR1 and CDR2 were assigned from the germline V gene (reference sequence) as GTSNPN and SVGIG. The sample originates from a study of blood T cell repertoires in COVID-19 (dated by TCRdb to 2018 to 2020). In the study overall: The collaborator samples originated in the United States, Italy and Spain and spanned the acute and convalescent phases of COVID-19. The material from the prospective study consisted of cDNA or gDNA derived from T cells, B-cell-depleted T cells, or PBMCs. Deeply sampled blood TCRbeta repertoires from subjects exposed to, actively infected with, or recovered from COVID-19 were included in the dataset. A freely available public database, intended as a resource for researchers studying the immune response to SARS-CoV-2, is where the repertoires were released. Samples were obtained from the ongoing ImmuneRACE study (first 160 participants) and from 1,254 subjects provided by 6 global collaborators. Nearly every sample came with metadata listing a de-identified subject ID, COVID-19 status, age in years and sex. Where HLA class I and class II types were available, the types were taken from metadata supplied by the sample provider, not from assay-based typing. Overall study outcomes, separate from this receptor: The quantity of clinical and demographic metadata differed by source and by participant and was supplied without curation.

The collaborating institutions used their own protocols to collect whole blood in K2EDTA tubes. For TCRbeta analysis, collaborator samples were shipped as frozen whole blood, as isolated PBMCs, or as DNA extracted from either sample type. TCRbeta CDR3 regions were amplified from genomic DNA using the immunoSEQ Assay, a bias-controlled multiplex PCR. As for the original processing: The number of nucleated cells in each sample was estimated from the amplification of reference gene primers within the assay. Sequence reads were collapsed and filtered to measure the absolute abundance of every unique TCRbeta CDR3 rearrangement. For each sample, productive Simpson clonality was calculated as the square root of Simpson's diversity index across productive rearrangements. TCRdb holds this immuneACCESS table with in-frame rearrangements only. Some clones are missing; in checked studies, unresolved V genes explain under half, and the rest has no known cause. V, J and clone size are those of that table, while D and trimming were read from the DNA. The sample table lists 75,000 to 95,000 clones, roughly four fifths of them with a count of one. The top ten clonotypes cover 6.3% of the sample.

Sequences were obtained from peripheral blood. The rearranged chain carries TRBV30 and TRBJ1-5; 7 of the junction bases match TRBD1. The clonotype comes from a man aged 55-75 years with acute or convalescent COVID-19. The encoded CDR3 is CAWSEGGNGIGNQPQHF. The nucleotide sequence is TGTGCCTGGAGCGAAGGGGGCAACGGTATAGGCAATCAGCCCCAGCATTTT. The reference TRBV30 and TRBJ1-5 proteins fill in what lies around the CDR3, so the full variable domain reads SQTIHQWPATLVQPVGSPLSLECTVEGTSNPNLYWYRQAAGRGLQLLFYSVGIGQISSEVPQNLSASRPQDRQFILSSKKLLLSDSGFYLCAWSEGGNGIGNQPQHFGDGTRLSIL.